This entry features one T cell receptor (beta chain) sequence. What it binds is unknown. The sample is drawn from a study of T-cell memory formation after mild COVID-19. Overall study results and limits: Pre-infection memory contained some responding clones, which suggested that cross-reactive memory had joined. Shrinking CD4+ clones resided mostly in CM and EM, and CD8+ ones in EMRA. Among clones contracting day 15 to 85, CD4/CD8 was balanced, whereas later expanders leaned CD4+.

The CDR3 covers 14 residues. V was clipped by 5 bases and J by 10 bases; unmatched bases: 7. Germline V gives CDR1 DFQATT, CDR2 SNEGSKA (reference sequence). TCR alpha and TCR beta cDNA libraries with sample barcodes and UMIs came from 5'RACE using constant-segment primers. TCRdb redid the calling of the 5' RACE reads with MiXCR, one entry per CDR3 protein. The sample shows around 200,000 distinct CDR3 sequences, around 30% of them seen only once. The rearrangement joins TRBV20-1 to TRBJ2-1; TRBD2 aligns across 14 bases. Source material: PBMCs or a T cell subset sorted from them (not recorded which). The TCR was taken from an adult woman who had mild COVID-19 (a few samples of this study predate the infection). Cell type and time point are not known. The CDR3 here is CSAHGTSGSGEQFF. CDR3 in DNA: TGCAGTGCTCACGGGACTAGCGGGAGTGGAGAGCAGTTCTTC.